This T cell receptor beta chain derives from a study of T-cell memory formation after mild COVID-19. Study-wide points: Contracting clones from day 15 to 85 had balanced CD4/CD8; later expanders favoured CD4+. Unconfirmed was the SARS-CoV-2 specificity of second-wave clones that peaked on day 37. The pre-infection memory compartment contained some responding clones, suggesting cross-reactive memory joined.

In the case of this clonotype: What it binds is unknown.

The germline V gene has CDR1 SGHNT and CDR2 YENEEA. The CDR3 extends over 17 amino acids. V was shortened by 5 bases and J by 1 base, with 18 bases between the two germline ends. Using constant-segment primers, 5'RACE produced TCR alpha and TCR beta cDNA libraries carrying sample barcodes and UMIs. Each CDR3 protein is one row after TCRdb ran MiXCR on the 5' RACE reads. The sample includes under 600,000 distinct CDR3 sequences, less than 25% of them seen just once. The sequence derives from an adult woman who had mild COVID-19 (a few samples of this study predate the infection). Cell type and time point are not known. Sequencing was carried out using PBMCs or a T cell subset sorted from them (not recorded which). The rearrangement uses TRBV11-3 and TRBJ2-1; weak D call: TRBD2 (7 bases). CDR3 sequence (DNA): TGTGCCAGCAGCCCCACGGTGGGAGGGGGTTCCTACAATGAGCAGTTCTTC. Encoded protein: CASSPTVGGGSYNEQFF.